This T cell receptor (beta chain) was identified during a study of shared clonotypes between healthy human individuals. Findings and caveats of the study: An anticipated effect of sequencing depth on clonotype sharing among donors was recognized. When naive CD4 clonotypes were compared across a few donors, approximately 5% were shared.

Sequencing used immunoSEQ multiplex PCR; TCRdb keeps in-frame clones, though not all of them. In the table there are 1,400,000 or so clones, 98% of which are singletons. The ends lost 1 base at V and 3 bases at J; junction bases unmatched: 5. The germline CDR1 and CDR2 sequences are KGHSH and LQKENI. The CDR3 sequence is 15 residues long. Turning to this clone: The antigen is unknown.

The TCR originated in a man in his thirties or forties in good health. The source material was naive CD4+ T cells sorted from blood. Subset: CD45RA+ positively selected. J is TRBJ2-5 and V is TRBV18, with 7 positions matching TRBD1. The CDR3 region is CASSPQRGPEETQYF. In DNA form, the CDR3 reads TGTGCCAGCTCACCACAGAGGGGGCCGGAAGAGACCCAGTACTTC.